Sequencing of this TCR beta chain was carried out in a study of neurological immune-mediated disorders. This clonotype has ten or more counts. The unsorted libraries originated from 2 million PBMCs kept at -80 C. The ends lost 5 bases at V and 4 bases at J; junction bases unmatched: 9. Germline V lookup: CDR1 SGHVS, CDR2 FNYEAQ. The CDR3 covers 17 residues. The cDNA came from 5'RACE, which used 10-nucleotide random UMIs. In each sequencing run, over 170 million TCR-beta sequences were generated from 15-18 subjects. A single record per CDR3 protein comes from TCRdb applying MiXCR to the 5' RACE reads. The table records almost 85,000 distinct CDR3 sequences, around 2.6% of them present only once.

Sequencing used PBMCs. The source is a woman in her 30s with multiple sclerosis. The chain is built from TRBV7-6 and TRBJ2-3, with 13 bases aligning to TRBD2. The CDR3 bases are TGTGCCAGCAGCCCAGGGACTAGCGGGGAGAGGTCAGATACGCAGTATTTT. It encodes CASSPGTSGERSDTQYF.